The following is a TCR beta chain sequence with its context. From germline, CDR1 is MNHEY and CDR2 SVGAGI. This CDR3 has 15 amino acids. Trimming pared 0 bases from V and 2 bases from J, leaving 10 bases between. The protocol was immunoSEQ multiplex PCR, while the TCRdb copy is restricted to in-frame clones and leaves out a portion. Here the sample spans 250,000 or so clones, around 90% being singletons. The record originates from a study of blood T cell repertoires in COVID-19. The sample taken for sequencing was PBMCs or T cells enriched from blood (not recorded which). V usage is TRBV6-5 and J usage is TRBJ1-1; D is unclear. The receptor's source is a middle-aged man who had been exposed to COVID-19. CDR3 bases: TGTGCCAGCAGTTACTCGACGGCGGGCAACACTGAAGCTTTCTTT. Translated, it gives CASSYSTAGNTEAFF.